These 3 T cell receptor beta chains were sequenced from one sample in a study of blood T cell repertoires in COVID-19. TCRdb's table, derived via immunoSEQ multiplex PCR, lists solely in-frame clones and lacks some. This sample has about 300,000 clones, with around 92% found just once. The source material was peripheral blood. Receptor source: a woman aged 30 to 39 with COVID-19, enrolled during active disease.

The chain joins TRBV2 to TRBJ2-5; D is undetermined. V dropped 6 bases and J dropped 9 bases, with 8 bases sitting between them. Per germline, CDR1 SNHLY and CDR2 FYNNEI. The CDR3 has 10 amino acids. The CDR3: CASSPPAQYF. CDR3 DNA sequence: TGTGCCAGCAGCCCCCCCGCCCAGTACTTC.

CDR3 residues: CAWSVSGTGGNGYTF. In DNA, the CDR3 is TGTGCCTGGAGTGTATCTGGGACAGGGGGTAATGGCTACACCTTC. The V gene is TRBV30, the J gene TRBJ1-2, with 11 bases identical to TRBD1. This CDR3 contains 15 residues. Germline assignment: CDR1 GTSNPN and CDR2 SVGIG (reference sequence). After removal of 0 bases from V and 6 bases from J, the junction contained 6 bases not matched to a gene.

This chain's CDR3 is CASSFLRNTEAFF. The CDR3 nucleotides are TGTGCCAGCAGTTTCTTGCGGAACACTGAAGCTTTCTTT. The chain joins TRBV28 to TRBJ1-1, with D unclear. Germline values: CDR1 MDHEN, CDR2 SYDVKM. The CDR3 is 13 amino acids. V lost 3 bases and J lost 1, with 6 bases in between.